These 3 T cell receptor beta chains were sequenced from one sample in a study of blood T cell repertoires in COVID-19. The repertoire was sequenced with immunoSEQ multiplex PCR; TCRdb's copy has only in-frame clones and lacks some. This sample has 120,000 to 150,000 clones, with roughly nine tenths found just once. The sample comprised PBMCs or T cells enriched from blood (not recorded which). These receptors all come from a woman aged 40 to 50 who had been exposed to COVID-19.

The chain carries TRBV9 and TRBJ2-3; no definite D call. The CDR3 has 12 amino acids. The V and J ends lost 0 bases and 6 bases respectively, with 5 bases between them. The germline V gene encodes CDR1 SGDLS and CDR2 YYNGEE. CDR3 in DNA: TGTGCCAGCAGCGTAGAATCGGATACGCAGTATTTT. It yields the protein CASSVESDTQYF.

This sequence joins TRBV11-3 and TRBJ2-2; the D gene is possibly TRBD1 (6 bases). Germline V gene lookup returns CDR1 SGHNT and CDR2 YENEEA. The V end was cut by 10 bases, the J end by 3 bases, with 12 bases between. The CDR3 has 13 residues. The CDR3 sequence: CATSKGDTGELFF. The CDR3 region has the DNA TGTGCCACCTCAAAGGGGGACACCGGGGAGCTGTTTTTT.

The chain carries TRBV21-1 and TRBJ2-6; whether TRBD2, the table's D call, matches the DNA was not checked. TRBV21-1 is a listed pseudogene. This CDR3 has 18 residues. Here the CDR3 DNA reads TGTGCCAGCAGCACCCGGGACTCGAAGTCGTCCGGGGCCAACGTCCTGACTTTC. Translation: CASSTRDSKSSGANVLTF.